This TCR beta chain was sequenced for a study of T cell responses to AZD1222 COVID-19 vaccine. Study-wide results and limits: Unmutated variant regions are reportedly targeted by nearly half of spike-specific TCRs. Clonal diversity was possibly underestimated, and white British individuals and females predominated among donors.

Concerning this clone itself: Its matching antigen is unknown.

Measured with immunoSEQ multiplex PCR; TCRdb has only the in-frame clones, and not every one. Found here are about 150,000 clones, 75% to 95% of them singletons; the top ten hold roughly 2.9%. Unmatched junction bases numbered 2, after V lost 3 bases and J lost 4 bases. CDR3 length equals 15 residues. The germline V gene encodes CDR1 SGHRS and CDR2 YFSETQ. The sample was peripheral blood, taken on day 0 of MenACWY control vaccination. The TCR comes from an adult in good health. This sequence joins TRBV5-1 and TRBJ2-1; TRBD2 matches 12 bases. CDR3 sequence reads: CASSSTSGGYNEQFF. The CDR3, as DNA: TGCGCCAGCAGCTCGACTAGCGGGGGATACAATGAGCAGTTCTTC.